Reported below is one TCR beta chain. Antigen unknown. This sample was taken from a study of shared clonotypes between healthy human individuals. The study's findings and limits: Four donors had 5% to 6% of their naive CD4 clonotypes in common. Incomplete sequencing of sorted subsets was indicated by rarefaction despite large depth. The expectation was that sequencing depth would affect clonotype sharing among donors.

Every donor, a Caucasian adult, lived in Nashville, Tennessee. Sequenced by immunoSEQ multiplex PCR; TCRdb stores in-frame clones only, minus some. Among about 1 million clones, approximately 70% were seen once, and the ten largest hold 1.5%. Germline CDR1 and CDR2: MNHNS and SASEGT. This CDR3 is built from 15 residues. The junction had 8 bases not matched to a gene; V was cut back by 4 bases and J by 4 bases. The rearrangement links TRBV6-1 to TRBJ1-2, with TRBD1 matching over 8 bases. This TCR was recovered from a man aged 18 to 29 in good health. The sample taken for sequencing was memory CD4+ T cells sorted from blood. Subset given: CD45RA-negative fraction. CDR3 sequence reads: CASSGVTGVAYGYTF. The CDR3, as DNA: TGTGCCAGCAGTGGGGTGACAGGGGTGGCCTATGGCTACACCTTC.